Presented here are 15 T cell receptor beta chains from one specimen sequenced in a study of T-cell memory formation after mild COVID-19. TCRdb analysed the 5' RACE reads with MiXCR anew, one entry per CDR3 protein. The table shows around 510,000 distinct CDR3 sequences, with about 20% occurring only once. The specimen sequenced was PBMCs or a T cell subset sorted from them (not recorded which). Receptors were obtained from an adult woman who had mild COVID-19 (a few samples of this study predate the infection). Cell type and time point are not known.

This chain links TRBV7-2 with TRBJ2-1; D is unclear. The germline V gene encodes CDR1 SGHTA and CDR2 FQGNSA. V lost 5 bases to trimming and J lost 7 bases, with 12 bases between them. The CDR3 is 13 amino acids. The CDR3 nucleotides are TGTGCCAGCAGCCAACCGGGCCGTAATGAGCAGTTCTTC. Its translation: CASSQPGRNEQFF.

The sample holds a few counts of this clonotype. V usage is TRBV4-2 and J usage is TRBJ2-5; D is tentatively TRBD1 or TRBD2 (6 bases each). Per germline, CDR1 LGHNA and CDR2 YNFKEQ. This CDR3 is 17 amino acids long. V lost 1 base, J lost 5 bases, and 20 bases lay in between. The CDR3 loop is CASSQGGRGSPMETQYF. CDR3 nucleotides: TGTGCCAGCAGCCAAGGGGGGCGGGGTAGCCCCATGGAGACCCAGTACTTC.

In its sample, this clonotype was seen a few times. The rearrangement joins TRBV4-3 to TRBJ2-3; 9 bases are a match to TRBD1. The CDR3 length is 15 residues. The J segment lost 2 bases and the V segment lost 4 bases, leaving 4 bases of the junction unmatched. Germline V lookup: CDR1 LGHNA, CDR2 YSLEER. Here the CDR3 reads CASSPRQGDTDTQYF. The DNA of the CDR3 is TGCGCCAGCAGCCCTCGACAGGGGGACACAGATACGCAGTATTTT.

The sample holds a few counts of this clonotype. The rearrangement links TRBV3-1 to TRBJ2-7; unclear D gene. V lost 0 bases and J lost 4, with 10 bases in between. This CDR3 has 14 residues. Germline CDR1 reads LGHDT; CDR2 reads YNNKEL (reference sequence). The CDR3 loop is CASSQDLRIYEQYF. The CDR3 region has the DNA TGTGCCAGCAGCCAAGACCTCAGAATTTACGAGCAGTACTTC.

This clonotype was counted only a few times. V and J are TRBV18 and TRBJ2-1; D is possibly TRBD1 (6 bases). The CDR3 extends over 16 amino acids. Per the germline V gene, CDR1 is KGHSH and CDR2 is LQKENI. V was shortened by 3 bases and J by 4 bases, with 16 bases between the two germline ends. The CDR3 sequence: CASSPRTRTVYNEQFF. The CDR3 DNA sequence: TGTGCCAGCTCACCGCGAACTCGGACAGTATACAATGAGCAGTTCTTC. The full variable domain, with the rest looked up from reference TRBV18 and TRBJ2-1, is NAGVMQNPRHLVRRRGQEARLRCSPMKGHSHVYWYRQLPEEGLKFMVYLQKENIIDESGMPKERFSAEFPKEGPSILRIQQVVRGDSAAYFCASSPRTRTVYNEQFFGPGTRLTVL.

The rearrangement uses TRBV9 and TRBJ2-7; TRBD2 might be the D (5 bases). This CDR3 region has 14 residues. The V and J ends lost 0 bases and 2 bases respectively, with 9 bases between them. In germline, CDR1 is SGDLS, CDR2 YYNGEE. For the CDR3, the DNA is TGTGCCAGCAGCGTAGCTAGCAATCCCTACGAGCAGTACTTC. Translation: CASSVASNPYEQYF.

This clonotype was counted only a few times. The chain couples TRBV25-1 to TRBJ2-7, with D tentatively TRBD1 (6 bases). With 10 bases removed from V and 0 bases from J, the gap between germline ends came to 16 bases. CDR1 is MGHDK and CDR2 is SYGVNS in the germline V gene. The CDR3 extends over 14 amino acids. CDR3: CATHPDSSSYEQYF. DNA of the CDR3: TGTGCCACCCACCCGGACAGTAGCTCCTACGAGCAGTACTTC.

The chain has TRBV6-6 and TRBJ2-2; D is possibly TRBD1 (5 bases). This CDR3 has 15 amino acids. V was cut by 7 bases and J by 1 base, with 13 bases left in between. The germline gives CDR1 MNHNY, CDR2 SVGAGI (reference sequence). DNA for the CDR3: TGTGCCAGCACCTCAGGGCTGTTGAACACCGGGGAGCTGTTTTTT. Its translation is CASTSGLLNTGELFF.

The chain uses TRBV5-6 and TRBJ1-3; D not resolved. This CDR3 is 17 amino acids long. Germline lookup yields CDR1 SGHDT and CDR2 YYEEEE. Trimming left V 1 base short and J 0 bases short, with 14 bases between. This CDR3 is CASSLNPIVYSGNTIYF. In DNA form, the CDR3 reads TGTGCCAGCAGCTTGAACCCTATAGTGTACTCTGGAAACACCATATATTTT.

This clonotype was counted many times. The chain combines TRBV6-5 with TRBJ2-2, with D hard to call. Deletions cut 8 bases from V and 1 base from J, with 2 bases between. Germline V gene data show CDR1 as MNHEY and CDR2 as SVGAGI. There are 11 residues in the CDR3. CDR3 bases: TGTGCCAGCGGGAACACCGGGGAGCTGTTTTTT. Translated, it gives CASGNTGELFF.

This chain links TRBV2 with TRBJ2-2; D remains unclear. Germline-derived CDR1 and CDR2 are SNHLY and FYNNEI. Deletions cut 9 bases from V and 4 bases from J, with 24 bases between. The CDR3 covers 17 residues. This CDR3 reads CASTPEPSVWVTGELFF. The CDR3 DNA is TGTGCCAGTACCCCTGAGCCTTCGGTCTGGGTCACCGGGGAGCTGTTTTTT.

This clonotype was seen only a few times. The J gene is TRBJ2-7, the V gene TRBV7-9, with D perhaps being TRBD1 or TRBD2 (6 bases each). The CDR3 contains 18 residues. Germline loops: CDR1 SEHNR, CDR2 FQNEAQ (reference sequence). The V gene lost 3 bases and the J gene lost 5 bases, with 26 bases spanning the gap. The CDR3 loop reads CASSFTAIRGALRDEQYF. The CDR3 nucleotides are TGTGCCAGCAGCTTTACTGCTATAAGGGGGGCCCTACGTGACGAGCAGTACTTC. Supplemented by reference TRBV7-9 and TRBJ2-7, the full variable domain reads DTGVSQNPRHKITKRGQNVTFRCDPISEHNRLYWYRQTLGQGPEFLTYFQNEAQLEKSRLLSDRFSAERPKGSFSTLEIQRTEQGDSAMYLCASSFTAIRGALRDEQYFGPGTRLTVT.

This chain links TRBV12-3 or TRBV12-4 with TRBJ1-1; D might be TRBD1 (5 bases). Trimming removed 3 bases at V and 1 base at J, with 9 bases between. This CDR3 has 14 residues. The CDR3 DNA reads as TGTGCCAGCAGTTTTATGGGGGGGAACACTGAAGCTTTCTTT. Amino acid sequence: CASSFMGGNTEAFF.

The chain uses TRBV15 and TRBJ2-7; weak D call: TRBD2 (7 bases). The CDR3 spans 14 residues. Germline V CDR1 and CDR2: LNHNV, YYDKDF (reference sequence). With 4 bases removed from V and 0 bases from J, the gap between germline ends came to 10 bases. The CDR3 sequence: CATSIGGDSYEQYF. CDR3 sequence (DNA): TGTGCCACCAGCATAGGGGGGGACTCCTACGAGCAGTACTTC.

There are a few counts of this clonotype. This rearrangement joins TRBV3-1 to TRBJ2-1; weak D call: TRBD2 (6 bases). The CDR3 loop spans 15 amino acids. V dropped 4 bases and J dropped 1 base, with 11 bases sitting between them. Germline V gives CDR1 LGHDT, CDR2 YNNKEL (reference sequence). DNA of the CDR3: TGTGCCAGCAGCCTTCTCGGGAGATCCTACAATGAGCAGTTCTTC. As protein: CASSLLGRSYNEQFF.